What follows is one TCR beta chain and its context. No antigen is known for it. These data come from a study of CD8+CD57+ T cells in acquired aplastic anemia. Across the whole study: Read counts for CD4+ cells (from healthy donors) averaged around 10 million. Study conclusions and caveats: Patients and controls had CD8+ Simpson's diversity values that were not significantly distinct.

Profiles of TCR beta VDJ and CDR3 were generated from a genomic DNA template. TCRdb itself ran the reads through MiXCR, one entry per CDR3 protein. Found here are some 140,000 distinct CDR3 sequences, 41% of them singletons; the top ten hold roughly 8.9%. Germline CDR1 LGHDT, CDR2 YNNKEL (reference sequence). V dropped 4 bases and J dropped 0; count of bases not matched to a gene: 11. This CDR3 is 18 amino acids long. The sequence was collected from a human donor in good health, serving as a control. The sample taken for sequencing was sorted CD4+, CD8+, or CD8+CD57+ T cells (not recorded which) from PBMCs. The chain is built from TRBV3-1 and TRBJ2-3, with 9 bases matching TRBD2. This CDR3 is CASSRGNSGGGSTDTQYF. The CDR3 coding sequence is TGTGCCAGCAGCCGGGGGAATAGCGGGGGAGGGAGCACAGATACGCAGTATTTT.